The 32 T cell receptor beta chains listed next were all sequenced from one sample in a study of shared clonotypes between healthy human individuals. Profiled with immunoSEQ multiplex PCR; TCRdb holds only in-frame clones, not every one. The table has under 600,000 clones, nearly 80% seen once; the top ten hold around 12%. Material: PBMCs. The receptors derive from a woman aged 35 to 49 in good health. Some clones in this sample may be carry-over from other donors' samples.

This rearrangement joins TRBV7-3 to TRBJ2-1; TRBD2 agrees at 11 bases. The germline gives CDR1 SGHTA, CDR2 FQGTGA. The CDR3 totals 19 residues. J lost 3 bases, V lost 2 bases, and 12 bases had no gene match. The CDR3 DNA reads TGTGCCAGCAGCTTATCGGGACTAGCGGACTCTATCGGCTACAATGAGCAGTTCTTC. Translated: CASSLSGLADSIGYNEQFF.

CDR3 nucleotides: TGTGCCAGCAGTTTTGGGCTAGCGGGAGGGGATGAGCAGTTCTTC. It is translated as CASSFGLAGGDEQFF. V is TRBV28 and J is TRBJ2-1; 12 bases match TRBD2. This CDR3 spans 15 amino acids. V dropped 3 bases and J dropped 8; count of bases not matched to a gene: 5. Germline CDR1 and CDR2: MDHEN and SYDVKM.

The chain links TRBV28 to TRBJ1-3; D is perhaps TRBD1 (6 bases). This CDR3 spans 12 amino acids. Germline V gene lookup returns CDR1 MDHEN and CDR2 SYDVKM. With 5 bases removed from V and 11 bases from J, the gap between germline ends came to 13 bases. The CDR3 region has the DNA TGTGCCAGCAGTACCTTGACAGGACCCATATATTTT. It codes for CASSTLTGPIYF.

V is TRBV27 and J is TRBJ2-3; 8 positions agree with TRBD2. CDR1 is MNHEY and CDR2 is SMNVEV in the germline V gene (reference sequence). V shed 6 bases, J shed 3 bases, and the junction held 5 bases outside the gene matches. CDR3 length: 14 amino acids. The DNA of the CDR3 is TGTGCCAGCAGGATAGCGGGAATGACAGATACGCAGTATTTT. Residues: CASRIAGMTDTQYF.

This chain links TRBV29-1 with TRBJ2-7, with 11 bases that match TRBD2. J gave up 0 bases and V 5 bases, and 0 bases lay outside the gene matches. In germline, CDR1 is SQVTM, CDR2 ANQGSEA. There are 13 residues in the CDR3. The CDR3 here is CSVTSGSSYEQYF. Here the CDR3 DNA reads TGCAGCGTTACTAGCGGGAGCTCCTACGAGCAGTACTTC.

This chain joins TRBV10-3 and TRBJ2-7; 7 nucleotides agree with TRBD1. CDR1 and CDR2 (germline): ENHRY, SYGVKD. This CDR3 region has 13 residues. J gave up 3 bases and V 6 bases, and 5 bases lay outside the gene matches. The CDR3 protein is CAIRLAGGYEQYF. CDR3 nucleotides: TGTGCCATCAGGTTGGCAGGGGGCTACGAGCAGTACTTC.

The J gene is TRBJ2-7, the V gene TRBV7-8, with D possibly called TRBD1 or TRBD2 (5 bases each). V was pared by 5 bases and J by 1 base, with 12 bases between. Looked up from germline, CDR1 is SGHVS and CDR2 is FQNEAQ. The CDR3 extends over 14 amino acids. The CDR3 nucleotides are TGTGCCAGCAGCGCAGGGCGCGGGTCCTACGAGCAGTACTTC. It yields the protein CASSAGRGSYEQYF. The full variable domain, completed using reference TRBV7-8 and TRBJ2-7, is GAGVSQSPRYKVAKRGQDVALRCDPISGHVSLFWYQQALGQGPEFLTYFQNEAQLDKSGLPSDRFFAERPEGSVSTLKIQRTQQEDSAVYLCASSAGRGSYEQYFGPGTRLTVT.

The rearrangement joins TRBV18 to TRBJ1-3, with D possibly being TRBD1 (5 bases). The V gene lost 6 bases and the J gene lost 0 bases, with 12 bases spanning the gap. The CDR3 contains 15 residues. Germline-derived CDR1 and CDR2 are KGHSH and LQKENI. CDR3 bases: TGTGCCAGCTCCACAGGTTCGGGCTCTGGAAACACCATATATTTT. This translates into CASSTGSGSGNTIYF.

Remarks on this clone: This may arise from a read error, as a much more abundant clone is one base away. This rearrangement joins TRBV5-4 to TRBJ1-1, with 7 bases that match TRBD1. CDR3 length: 13 residues. The V segment lost 4 bases and the J segment 2 bases; nucleotides outside the gene matches: 2. CDR1 SGHNT and CDR2 YYREEE come from the germline V gene (reference sequence). CDR3 region: CASSRQGNTEAFF. In DNA form, the CDR3 reads TGTGCCAGCAGCCGACAGGGCAACACTGAAGCTTTCTTT. Supplemented by reference TRBV5-4 and TRBJ1-1, the full variable domain reads ETGVTQSPTHLIKTRGQQVTLRCSSQSGHNTVSWYQQALGQGPQFIFQYYREEENGRGNFPPRFSGLQFPNYSSELNVNALELDDSALYLCASSRQGNTEAFFGQGTRLTVV.

The chain recombines TRBV5-6 with TRBJ2-2; no definite D call. Germline loops: CDR1 SGHDT, CDR2 YYEEEE. V gave up 2 bases and J gave up 1 base, with 15 bases separating them. CDR3 length: 17 amino acids. CDR3 sequence: CASSFLGQDGNTGELFF. The CDR3 DNA reads as TGTGCCAGCAGCTTTTTGGGCCAGGACGGGAACACCGGGGAGCTGTTTTTT. The full variable domain, in which reference TRBV5-6 and TRBJ2-2 provide the parts outside the CDR3, is DAGVTQSPTHLIKTRGQQVTLRCSPKSGHDTVSWYQQALGQGPQFIFQYYEEEERQRGNFPDRFSGHQFPNYSSELNVNALLLGDSALYLCASSFLGQDGNTGELFFGEGSRLTVL.

This clone was found a few times. This chain links TRBV19 with TRBJ2-2; 11 bases agree with TRBD2. V shed 3 bases and J 1 base; nucleotides not matched to a gene: 4. Per germline, CDR1 LNHDA and CDR2 SQIVND (reference sequence). The length of the CDR3 is 17 residues. The CDR3 spells CASSIALAGGNTGELFF. CDR3 sequence (DNA): TGTGCCAGTAGTATTGCGCTAGCGGGAGGGAACACCGGGGAGCTGTTTTTT.

This clone has at least ten counts. The chain joins TRBV5-1 to TRBJ2-3; 11 bases align to TRBD2. The CDR3 loop spans 16 amino acids. Germline assignment: CDR1 SGHRS and CDR2 YFSETQ. J was trimmed by 3 bases and V by 4 bases; bases with no gene match: 7. CDR3 protein: CASSTTSGSRTDTQYF. DNA of the CDR3: TGCGCCAGCAGCACTACTAGCGGGAGCAGAACAGATACGCAGTATTTT.

V is TRBV19 and J is TRBJ2-7; D ambiguous. V was trimmed by 1 base and J by 6 bases, leaving 22 bases between them. CDR3 length: 17 residues. Germline V lookup: CDR1 LNHDA, CDR2 SQIVND (reference sequence). The CDR3 bases are TGTGCCAGTAGTATAGCTTGGTCCGAGCAAACGGCTTGCGAGCAGTACTTC. It specifies CASSIAWSEQTACEQYF.

The chain links TRBV29-1 to TRBJ1-5, with D perhaps TRBD1 (6 bases). From germline, CDR1 is SQVTM and CDR2 ANQGSEA. V dropped 6 bases and J dropped 0 bases, with 15 bases sitting between them. The CDR3 is made up of 15 amino acids. The CDR3 protein is CSVKGGPNSNQPQHF. The DNA of the CDR3 is TGCAGCGTGAAAGGGGGGCCAAATAGCAATCAGCCCCAGCATTTT.

The chain has TRBV30 and TRBJ1-5; TRBD1 matches at 9 bases. Germline CDR1 and CDR2: GTSNPN and SVGIG (reference sequence). The V gene end was trimmed by 1 base and the J gene end by 0 bases; junction bases not matched to a gene: 10. The CDR3 is 18 residues long. The CDR3 loop reads CAWSAGRTGAYSNQPQHF. The CDR3 DNA sequence: TGTGCCTGGAGTGCCGGGCGGACAGGGGCTTATAGCAATCAGCCCCAGCATTTT.

V and J are TRBV5-1 and TRBJ2-5; either TRBD1 or TRBD2 may fit D (6 bases each). Trimming took off 0 bases at V and 7 bases at J, with 13 bases between the two ends. The CDR3 is 14 residues long. The V gene's germline CDR1 is SGHRS and CDR2 YFSETQ. The CDR3 region is CASSLAGAEGTQYF. For the CDR3, the DNA is TGCGCCAGCAGCTTGGCAGGGGCGGAGGGGACCCAGTACTTC. Complete variable domain (other parts from reference TRBV5-1 and TRBJ2-5): KAGVTQTPRYLIKTRGQQVTLSCSPISGHRSVSWYQQTPGQGLQFLFEYFSETQRNKGNFPGRFSGRQFSNSRSEMNVSTLELGDSALYLCASSLAGAEGTQYFGPGTRLLVL.

The chain combines TRBV6-6 with TRBJ2-2; 11 bases are a match to TRBD2. The CDR3 runs to 13 residues. The ends lost 9 bases at V and 6 bases at J; junction bases unmatched: 3. CDR1 is MNHNY, CDR2 SVGAGI, per germline (reference sequence). The CDR3 nucleotides read TGTGCCAGTAGCGGGAGGGTGGCCGGGGAGCTGTTTTTT. It codes for CASSGRVAGELFF.

The genes are TRBV30 and TRBJ2-7; 7 nucleotides line up with TRBD1. Germline CDR1 reads GTSNPN; CDR2 reads SVGIG (reference sequence). The CDR3 runs 13 residues. The trim removed 7 bases at V and 2 bases at J, leaving 8 bases unmatched. CDR3 DNA: TGTGCCTCCTCAAGGGGGCCCCCCTACGAGCAGTACTTC. Its translation is CASSRGPPYEQYF.

The chain combines TRBV28 with TRBJ1-4, with D tentatively TRBD1 (5 bases). CDR3 size: 15 residues. V was trimmed by 8 bases and J by 0 bases, leaving 13 bases between them. Germline-derived CDR1 and CDR2 are MDHEN and SYDVKM. This CDR3 is CASCGASTTNEKLFF. In DNA form, the CDR3 reads TGTGCCAGCTGCGGGGCAAGTACAACTAATGAAAAACTGTTTTTT.

V usage is TRBV10-1 and J usage is TRBJ2-2; TRBD2 matches 7 bases. Germline V CDR1 and CDR2: WNHNN, SYGVQD (reference sequence). This CDR3 has 16 residues. Trimming cost V 11 bases and J 0 bases; bases outside gene matches: 12. As DNA, the CDR3 is TGCGCCTTTGTCTTTAGCGGGCCCACGAACACCGGGGAGCTGTTTTTT. As protein: CAFVFSGPTNTGELFF.

The chain links TRBV10-3 to TRBJ1-1; 7 bases fit TRBD1. This CDR3 region has 14 residues. Losses at the gene ends were 4 bases for V and 3 bases for J; bases not matched to a gene: 5. Germline CDR1 and CDR2: ENHRY and SYGVKD. CDR3 DNA: TGTGCCATCAGTGTCACAGGGGCGGACACTGAAGCTTTCTTT. Translated: CAISVTGADTEAFF.

This clone was recorded at least ten times. The V call is TRBV29-1, the J call TRBJ2-7, with 8 bases that match TRBD1. The CDR3 has 13 amino acids. The V segment lost 6 bases and the J segment 0 bases; nucleotides outside the gene matches: 4. CDR1 is SQVTM, CDR2 ANQGSEA, per germline. CDR3 sequence (DNA): TGCAGCGTGGCCACAGGGGGCTCCTACGAGCAGTACTTC. This sequence encodes CSVATGGSYEQYF.

J is TRBJ1-6 and V is TRBV2; TRBD1 matches at 7 bases. From germline, CDR1 is SNHLY and CDR2 FYNNEI. V shed 8 bases, J shed 7 bases, and the junction held 5 bases outside the gene matches. The CDR3 is 13 residues long. Here the CDR3 DNA reads TGTGCCAGCCTGGGACAGACAAATTCACCCCTCCACTTT. It codes for CASLGQTNSPLHF.

The chain uses TRBV13 and TRBJ2-2, with D uncertain. CDR3 length: 13 amino acids. CDR1 and CDR2 from the germline V gene are PRHDT and FYEKMQ (reference sequence). V lost 5 bases and J lost 6, with 10 bases in between. CDR3 in amino acids: CASSPPGAGELFF. CDR3 in DNA: TGTGCCAGCAGCCCCCCTGGGGCCGGGGAGCTGTTTTTT.

The gene calls are TRBV6-5 and TRBJ1-2; D perhaps matches TRBD1 (6 bases). The germline gives CDR1 MNHEY, CDR2 SVGAGI. Trimming removed 5 bases at V and 8 bases at J, with 18 bases between. This CDR3 is built from 14 residues. This chain's CDR3 is CASSKQGYSGGYTF. The CDR3, as DNA: TGTGCCAGCAGTAAACAGGGATATTCGGGAGGCTACACCTTC.

For this clone: The germline gene is not matched at one end of the junction; a read error may be the cause. The chain combines TRBV30 with TRBJ2-5; possible D gene TRBD2, 5 bases. From germline, CDR1 is GTSNPN and CDR2 SVGIG (reference sequence). The CDR3 is made up of 13 amino acids. The CDR3 region is CAWSVGGYVGEDF. CDR3 coding DNA: TGTGCCTGGAGTGTCGGTGGATATGTGGGAGAGGACTTC.

As DNA, the CDR3 is TGTGCCAGCAGCTTAGGGGGACTAGCGGGAGTCTACCCAGGGAATGAGCAGTTCTTC. Translated: CASSLGGLAGVYPGNEQFF. The chain employs TRBV7-3 and TRBJ2-1; 14 bases agree with TRBD2. Trimming took 2 bases from V and 7 from J; bases not matched to a gene: 13. CDR1 is SGHTA, CDR2 FQGTGA, per germline. The CDR3 covers 19 residues.

Comments on this clone: A read error may explain this, as a much larger clone is one base away. This chain uses TRBV2 with TRBJ1-2, with 9 bases matching TRBD1. V gave up 7 bases and J gave up 6 bases; unmatched junction bases: 3. The CDR3 consists of 12 residues. Looked up from germline, CDR1 is SNHLY and CDR2 is FYNNEI. CDR3 sequence reads: CASTRTGDGYTF. The DNA for the CDR3 is TGTGCCAGCACCAGGACAGGGGATGGCTACACCTTC.

The sample holds one count of this clone. The V and J genes are TRBV9 and TRBJ2-1; 12 positions match TRBD2. This CDR3 has 15 amino acids. The germline V gene has CDR1 SGDLS and CDR2 YYNGEE. With 0 bases clipped from V and 8 bases from J, the junction kept 3 bases outside the gene matches. In DNA form, the CDR3 reads TGTGCCAGCAGCGTAGCTCTAGCGGGAGGGTATGAGCAGTTCTTC. Its protein product is CASSVALAGGYEQFF.

The chain uses TRBV7-9 and TRBJ2-5, with 12 bases matching TRBD2. The length of the CDR3 is 15 residues. J gave up 5 bases and V 3 bases, and 4 bases lay outside the gene matches. Germline V gene sequence: CDR1 SEHNR, CDR2 FQNEAQ (reference sequence). The CDR3: CASSFLAGGLETQYF. CDR3 bases: TGTGCCAGCAGCTTCCTAGCGGGAGGGCTGGAGACCCAGTACTTC.

The rearrangement links TRBV19 to TRBJ2-1; D could derive from TRBD1 or TRBD2 (11 bases each). The germline V gene has CDR1 LNHDA and CDR2 SQIVND (reference sequence). This CDR3 comprises 22 residues. Trimming took 5 bases from V and 4 from J, leaving 36 bases between them. This CDR3 reads CASSPRTGGLGSGRARYNEQFF. CDR3 bases: TGTGCCAGTAGTCCCAGGACAGGGGGCCTGGGTAGCGGGAGGGCGAGATACAATGAGCAGTTCTTC.

The CDR3 reads CASSSRDYDYEQYF. CDR3 nucleotides: TGTGCCAGCAGCTCCCGGGACTACGACTACGAGCAGTACTTC. The chain links TRBV13 to TRBJ2-7, with 7 positions matching TRBD2. The CDR3 extends over 14 amino acids. CDR1 is PRHDT, CDR2 FYEKMQ, per germline (reference sequence). J lost 3 bases, V lost 4 bases, and 6 bases had no gene match.